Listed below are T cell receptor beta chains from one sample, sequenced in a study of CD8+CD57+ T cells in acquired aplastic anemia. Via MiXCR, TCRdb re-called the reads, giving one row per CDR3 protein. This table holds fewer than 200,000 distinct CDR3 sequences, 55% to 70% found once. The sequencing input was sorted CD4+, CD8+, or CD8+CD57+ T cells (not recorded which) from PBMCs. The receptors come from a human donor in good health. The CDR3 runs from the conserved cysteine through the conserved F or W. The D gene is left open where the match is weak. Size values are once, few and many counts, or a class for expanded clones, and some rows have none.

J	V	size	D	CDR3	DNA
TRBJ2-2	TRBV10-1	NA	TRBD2	CATLVGGEGELFF	TGCGCCACCCTAGTTGGGGGGGAGGGGGAGCTGTTTTTT
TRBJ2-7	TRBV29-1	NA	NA	CSVGTGNYEQYF	TGCAGCGTTGGGACGGGAAACTACGAGCAGTACTTC
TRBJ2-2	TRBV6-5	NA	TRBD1	CASSSTGVTGELFF	TGTGCCAGCAGTTCGACAGGGGTCACCGGGGAGCTGTTTTTT
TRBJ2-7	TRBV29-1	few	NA	CSVEEGRHGHSNYEQYF	TGCAGCGTTGAAGAAGGACGTCATGGCCACTCCAACTACGAGCAGTACTTC
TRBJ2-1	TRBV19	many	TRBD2	CASSISSGASYNEQFF	TGTGCCAGTAGTATAAGTAGCGGGGCCTCCTACAATGAGCAGTTCTTC
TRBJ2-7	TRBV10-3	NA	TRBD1	CAISETSSDREREQYF	TGTGCCATCAGTGAGACTTCCTCTGACAGGGAGCGGGAGCAGTACTTC
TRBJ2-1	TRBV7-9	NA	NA	CASSLRDGEQFF	TGTGCCAGCAGCTTACGAGACGGTGAGCAGTTCTTC
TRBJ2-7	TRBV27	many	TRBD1	CASGQGSYEQYF	TGTGCCAGCGGACAGGGGTCCTACGAGCAGTACTTC
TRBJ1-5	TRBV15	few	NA	CATSRDGNQPQHF	TGTGCCACCAGCAGAGATGGCAATCAGCCCCAGCATTTT
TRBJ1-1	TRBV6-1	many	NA	CASSEQLGAENTEAFF	TGTGCCAGCAGTGAACAATTGGGGGCTGAGAACACTGAAGCTTTCTTT
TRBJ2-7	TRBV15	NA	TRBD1	CATSGPGTGGIEQYF	TGTGCCACTAGCGGTCCCGGGACAGGGGGTATCGAGCAGTACTTC
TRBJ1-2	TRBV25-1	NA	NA	CASSPGEYGYTF	TGTGCCAGCAGCCCAGGAGAGTATGGCTACACCTTC
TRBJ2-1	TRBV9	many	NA	CASSVNGGYNEQFF	TGTGCCAGCAGCGTTAATGGGGGCTACAATGAGCAGTTCTTC
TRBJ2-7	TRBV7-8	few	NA	CASSPRQAIYEQYF	TGTGCCAGCAGCCCGAGACAGGCTATCTACGAGCAGTACTTC
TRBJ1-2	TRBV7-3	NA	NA	CASSSVPQDTYGYTF	TGTGCCAGCAGTTCCGTCCCGCAGGACACCTATGGCTACACCTTC
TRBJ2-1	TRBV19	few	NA	CAGSIIPGSLNEQFF	TGTGCCGGTAGTATAATCCCGGGGTCTCTAAATGAGCAGTTCTTC
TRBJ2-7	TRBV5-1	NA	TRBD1	CASTAGGGSYDEQYF	TGCGCCAGCACCGCAGGGGGCGGTAGCTACGACGAGCAGTACTTC
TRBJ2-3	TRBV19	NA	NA	CASSKVPTDTQYF	TGTGCCAGTAGTAAGGTCCCAACAGATACGCAGTATTTT
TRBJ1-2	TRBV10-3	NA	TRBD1	CAISEASTGGGYGYTF	TGTGCCATCAGTGAGGCTTCGACAGGGGGTGGCTATGGCTACACCTTC
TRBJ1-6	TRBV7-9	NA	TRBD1	CASSKTGGVSPSPLHF	TGTGCCAGCAGCAAGACAGGGGGCGTATCCCCTTCACCCCTCCACTTT
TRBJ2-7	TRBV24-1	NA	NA	CATSDPRTPTYEQYF	TGTGCCACCAGTGACCCCCGGACTCCAACCTACGAGCAGTACTTC
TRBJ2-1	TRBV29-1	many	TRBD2	CSVGGIRDYVPNEQFF	TGCAGCGTTGGTGGTATCCGGGACTATGTTCCAAATGAGCAGTTCTTC
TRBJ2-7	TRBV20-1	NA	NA	CSATAWRSSYEQYF	TGCAGTGCTACCGCCTGGAGGAGCTCCTACGAGCAGTACTTC
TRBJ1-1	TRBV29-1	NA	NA	CSVGFGTEAFF	TGCAGCGTTGGTTTTGGCACTGAAGCTTTCTTT
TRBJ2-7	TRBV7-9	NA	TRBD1	CASSLTGQGHEQYF	TGTGCCAGCAGCTTAACTGGACAGGGGCACGAGCAGTACTTC
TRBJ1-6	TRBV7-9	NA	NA	CASSLDPGFSPLHF	TGTGCCAGCAGCTTAGATCCAGGGTTTTCACCCCTCCACTTT
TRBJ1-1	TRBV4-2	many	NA	CASSLGFRVQAFF	TGTGCCAGCAGCCTAGGGTTTCGGGTGCAGGCTTTCTTT
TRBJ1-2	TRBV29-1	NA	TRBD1	CSVSETGRLGYTF	TGCAGCGTTTCTGAGACAGGGAGGCTTGGCTACACCTTC
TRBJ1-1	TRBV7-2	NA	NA	CASSISPGVNTEAFF	TGTGCCAGCAGCATCAGCCCAGGGGTGAACACTGAAGCTTTCTTT
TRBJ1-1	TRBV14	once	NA	CASSHKNTEAFF	TGTGCCAGCAGTCACAAGAACACTGAAGCTTTCTTT
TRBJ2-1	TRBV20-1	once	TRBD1	CSARVDRGEDNEQFF	TGCAGTGCTAGAGTAGACAGGGGGGAGGACAATGAGCAGTTCTTC
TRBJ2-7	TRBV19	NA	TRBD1	CASSPLGTGEHEQYF	TGTGCCAGTAGTCCGTTGGGGACAGGGGAGCACGAGCAGTACTTC
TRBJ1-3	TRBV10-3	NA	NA	CAITALTHSGNTIYF	TGTGCCATCACGGCACTCACCCACTCTGGAAACACCATATATTTT
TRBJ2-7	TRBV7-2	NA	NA	CASSFTRGGYEQYF	TGTGCCAGCAGCTTCACTAGGGGGGGATACGAGCAGTACTTC
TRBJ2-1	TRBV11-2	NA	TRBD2	CASSDVGGDYNEQFF	TGTGCCAGCAGTGACGTGGGGGGGGACTACAATGAGCAGTTCTTC
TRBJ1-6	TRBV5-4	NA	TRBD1	CASSPPTGGISPLHF	TGTGCCAGCAGCCCGCCCACAGGGGGCATTTCACCCCTCCACTTT
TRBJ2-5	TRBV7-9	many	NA	CASSPTKVAPQETQYF	TGTGCCAGCAGCCCTACGAAGGTGGCCCCCCAAGAGACCCAGTACTTC
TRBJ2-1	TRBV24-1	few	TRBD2	CATVAGGPYNEQFF	TGTGCCACCGTAGCGGGAGGGCCCTACAATGAGCAGTTCTTC
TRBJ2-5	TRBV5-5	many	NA	CASSFWGEETQYF	TGTGCCAGCAGCTTTTGGGGGGAAGAGACCCAGTACTTC
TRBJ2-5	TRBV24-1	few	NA	CATSGPGQNSRETQYF	TGTGCCACCAGTGGGCCGGGACAAAACTCGCGGGAGACCCAGTACTTC
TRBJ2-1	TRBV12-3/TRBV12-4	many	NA	CASSLSVWQFF	TGTGCCAGCAGTTTATCGGTTTGGCAGTTCTTC
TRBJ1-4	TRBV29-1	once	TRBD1	CSDSGQGYEKLFF	TGCAGCGACTCGGGACAGGGGTATGAAAAACTGTTTTTT
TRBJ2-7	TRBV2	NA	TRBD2	CASSDWTSSYEQYF	TGTGCCAGCAGTGACTGGACTAGCTCCTACGAGCAGTACTTC
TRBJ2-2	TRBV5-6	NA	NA	CASSLQGTIDTGELFF	TGTGCCAGCAGCTTGCAGGGGACAATAGACACCGGGGAGCTGTTTTTT
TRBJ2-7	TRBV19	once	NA	CASSIGHEQYF	TGTGCCAGTAGTATAGGCCACGAGCAGTACTTC
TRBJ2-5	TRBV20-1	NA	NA	CSALDQETQYF	TGCAGTGCCTTAGACCAAGAGACCCAGTACTTC
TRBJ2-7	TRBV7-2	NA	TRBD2	CASSLGDEVAGGRSSSEQYF	TGTGCCAGCAGCTTAGGGGATGAGGTAGCGGGGGGCCGGAGCTCCTCCGAGCAGTACTTC
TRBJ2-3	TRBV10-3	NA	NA	CAISADLSSTDTQYF	TGTGCCATCAGTGCGGACCTCTCTAGCACAGATACGCAGTATTTT
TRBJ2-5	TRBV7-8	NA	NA	CATTGVREVEETQYF	TGTGCCACCACGGGTGTGAGGGAGGTGGAAGAGACCCAGTACTTC
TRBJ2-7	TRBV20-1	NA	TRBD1	CSAQAGQGYEQYF	TGCAGTGCTCAGGCGGGACAGGGCTACGAGCAGTACTTC
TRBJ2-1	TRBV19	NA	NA	CASGHDSYNEQFF	TGTGCCAGTGGCCACGACAGTTATAATGAGCAGTTCTTC
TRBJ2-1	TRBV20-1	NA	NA	CSARELTVSSYNEQFF	TGCAGTGCTAGAGAGCTAACAGTGAGCTCCTACAATGAGCAGTTCTTC
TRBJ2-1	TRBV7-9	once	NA	CASSSGINNEQFF	TGTGCCAGCAGCTCCGGGATAAACAATGAGCAGTTCTTC